A selection of T cell receptor beta chains follows, all from one sample in a study of Ad26.COV2.S vaccination and SARS-CoV-2 variants. Repertoires were generated with immunoSEQ multiplex PCR, while TCRdb's copy carries only in-frame clones and drops some. This sample has 300,000 to 400,000 clones, with 92% found just once. The source was peripheral blood, collected after recovery from COVID-19. Every receptor here comes from a human donor who had recovered from COVID-19. Both conserved end residues are part of each CDR3. Fields, in order: CDR3 length, clone size, D gene, V gene, J gene, CDR3 DNA, CDR3 protein. D genes are given only for firm matches. Size is omitted from some rows. Given values are once, few, many or a class for expanded clones.

14	NA	NA	TRBV11-1	TRBJ1-2	TGTGCCAGCAGCCCGGCGGGACACAACTATGGCTACACCTTC	CASSPAGHNYGYTF
17	NA	TRBD2	TRBV6-2/TRBV6-3	TRBJ2-3	TGTGCCAGCAGTTACCCGAATAGCGGGGGAAACCCAGATACGCAGTATTTT	CASSYPNSGGNPDTQYF
14	NA	TRBD1	TRBV7-2	TRBJ1-2	TGTGCCAGCGGGGTGGACAGGGGGCGTATCGGCTACACCTTC	CASGVDRGRIGYTF
13	NA	NA	TRBV10-3	TRBJ1-1	TGTGCCATCAGTGGGCCTAAGAACACTGAAGCTTTCTTT	CAISGPKNTEAFF
16	NA	TRBD1	TRBV6-7	TRBJ1-5	TGTGCCAGCAGTCCTAGGGGGCGGGGGGGCAATCAGCCCCAGCATTTT	CASSPRGRGGNQPQHF
13	NA	NA	TRBV5-4	TRBJ1-4	TGTGCCAGCAGCTTGGGAGGGGGTGAAAAACTGTTTTTT	CASSLGGGEKLFF
15	NA	NA	TRBV27	TRBJ2-5	TGTGCCAGCAGTTTAAGCTCAGTCCACAAAGAGACCCAGTACTTC	CASSLSSVHKETQYF
13	few	NA	TRBV27	TRBJ1-1	TGTGCCAGCAGTTGGGGTCAGGTCACTGAAGCTTTCTTT	CASSWGQVTEAFF
14	NA	NA	TRBV5-4	TRBJ2-7	TGTGCCAGCAGCTTGGGGGGGGAGTTTTACGAGCAGTACTTC	CASSLGGEFYEQYF
14	NA	NA	TRBV15	TRBJ1-1	TGTGCCACCAGCAGAGTCGATGCGGACACTGAAGCTTTCTTT	CATSRVDADTEAFF
14	NA	NA	TRBV5-6	TRBJ1-2	TGTGCCAGCAGCTTGTTACGAGGGGACTATGGCTACACCTTC	CASSLLRGDYGYTF
14	NA	TRBD1	TRBV29-1	TRBJ2-1	TGCAGCGTTGAATCAGGGGGCCCCCACAATGAGCAGTTCTTC	CSVESGGPHNEQFF
14	NA	TRBD1	TRBV6-5	TRBJ1-5	TGTGCCAGCGCCGGGACAGGAAGGAATCAGCCCCAGCATTTT	CASAGTGRNQPQHF
13	NA	NA	TRBV27	TRBJ2-2	TGTGCCAGCAGTTTATCGGAGACCGGGGAGCTGTTTTTT	CASSLSETGELFF
13	NA	NA	TRBV7-9	TRBJ2-5	TGTGCCAGCAGCTTACTCTACAGTCAGACCCAGTACTTC	CASSLLYSQTQYF
15	few	NA	TRBV4-3	TRBJ1-2	TGCGCCAGCAGCCAAGAGCGAAACAATAACTATGGCTACACCTTC	CASSQERNNNYGYTF
15	NA	TRBD2	TRBV7-6	TRBJ2-3	TGTGCCAGCAGCCCCTTAGCGGGGGACACAGATACGCAGTATTTT	CASSPLAGDTDTQYF
15	NA	NA	TRBV4-1	TRBJ2-3	TGCGCCAGCAGCCAAATGGGAGAAGGCACAGATACGCAGTATTTT	CASSQMGEGTDTQYF
15	NA	TRBD2	TRBV18	TRBJ2-1	TGTGCCAGCTCACCCCTAGCGGGGGATTACAATGAGCAGTTCTTC	CASSPLAGDYNEQFF
16	NA	NA	TRBV19	TRBJ1-4	TGTGCCAGTAGTATCTTCGCGGGCCAGGGGTCCGAAAAACTGTTTTTT	CASSIFAGQGSEKLFF
12	NA	NA	TRBV12-3/TRBV12-4	TRBJ2-1	TGTGCCAGCAGTCTCCGTTACAATGAGCAGTTCTTC	CASSLRYNEQFF
13	NA	NA	TRBV14	TRBJ2-7	TGTGCCAGCAGCCTGGCAGGGCTTGGCGAGCAGTACTTC	CASSLAGLGEQYF
14	few	NA	TRBV3-1/TRBV3-2	TRBJ1-2	TGTGCCAGCAGCGGGCGGAGGACTAACTATGGCTACACCTTC	CASSGRRTNYGYTF
15	NA	NA	TRBV27	TRBJ2-3	TGTGCCAGCAGTTTGAGTGAGGGGAGCACAGATACGCAGTATTTT	CASSLSEGSTDTQYF
15	once	NA	TRBV12-5	TRBJ1-1	TGTGCTAGTGGTTTGGTACTGAAGGGAAACACTGAAGCTTTCTTT	CASGLVLKGNTEAFF
15	NA	TRBD2	TRBV5-1	TRBJ2-5	TGCGCCAGCAGCTTGGTGCGGGAGGGCGGAGAGACCCAGTACTTC	CASSLVREGGETQYF
15	NA	NA	TRBV4-3	TRBJ2-7	TGCGCCAGCAGCCAAGGAGGAGGGATCTCCTACGAGCAGTACTTC	CASSQGGGISYEQYF
12	NA	NA	TRBV9	TRBJ2-7	TGTGCCAGCAGCGAACAGGTCTACGAGCAGTACTTC	CASSEQVYEQYF
17	NA	NA	TRBV9	TRBJ1-2	TGTGCCAGCAGCCCATTCGTCGGGCAGGGCGAGGGCTATGGCTACACCTTC	CASSPFVGQGEGYGYTF
13	NA	NA	TRBV4-2	TRBJ2-3	TGTGCCAGCAGCCAATTTTTCACAGATACGCAGTATTTT	CASSQFFTDTQYF
15	NA	NA	TRBV11-2	TRBJ1-6	TGTGCCAGCAGCTTAGGGGGGGGCGGAGGTTCACCCCTCCACTTT	CASSLGGGGGSPLHF
16	NA	TRBD2	TRBV4-1	TRBJ2-3	TGCGCCAGCAGCCGCGGACTAGCGGGGAGTCAAGATACGCAGTATTTT	CASSRGLAGSQDTQYF
16	NA	NA	TRBV25-1	TRBJ2-6	TGTGCCAGTATCAAGTCAGGGCCCCTCGGGGCCAACGTCCTGACTTTC	CASIKSGPLGANVLTF
14	few	NA	TRBV6-5	TRBJ1-5	TGTGCCAGCAGGACAGGTGGGCTTAATCAGCCCCAGCATTTT	CASRTGGLNQPQHF
16	NA	NA	TRBV7-3	TRBJ2-7	TGTGCCAGCAGCCACAATCGGTACAAAATGCACTACGAGCAGTACTTC	CASSHNRYKMHYEQYF
16	NA	TRBD1	TRBV18	TRBJ1-2	TGTGCCAGCTCACCAGTATCGGGACAGGGAGACTATGGCTACACCTTC	CASSPVSGQGDYGYTF
16	many	TRBD2	TRBV6-6	TRBJ2-5	TGTGCCAGCAGTTACGGTAGCGGGGGGGGTCACGAGACCCAGTACTTC	CASSYGSGGGHETQYF
13	NA	NA	TRBV7-9	TRBJ2-5	TGTGCCAGCAGCGCGGACAGTCAAGAGACCCAGTACTTC	CASSADSQETQYF
15	NA	NA	TRBV5-1	TRBJ2-1	TGCGCCAGCAGCATCGACAGTCAGTACTACAATGAGCAGTTCTTC	CASSIDSQYYNEQFF
13	NA	NA	TRBV5-5	TRBJ1-1	TGTGCCAGCAGCTTGGCAGGGCCCACTGAAGCTTTCTTT	CASSLAGPTEAFF
15	NA	NA	TRBV3-1/TRBV3-2	TRBJ2-5	TGTGCCAGCAGCTTCATGACGGCTGAATGGGAGACCCAGTACTTC	CASSFMTAEWETQYF
14	NA	NA	TRBV4-3	TRBJ2-7	TGCGCCAGCAGCCAAGATCAAAATGCCTACGAGCAGTACTTC	CASSQDQNAYEQYF
14	NA	NA	TRBV19	TRBJ2-5	TGTGCCAGTACCGCAGGGGACGGGTTAGAGACCCAGTACTTC	CASTAGDGLETQYF
20	once	NA	TRBV3-1/TRBV3-2	TRBJ2-1	TGTGCCAGCAGCCAAGAGTTAAAACGCGGGTGGGGGGAATACTACAATGAGCAGTTCTTC	CASSQELKRGWGEYYNEQFF
14	NA	NA	TRBV10-3	TRBJ2-2	TGTGCCATCAGTGAGGGGCTAAGGGCCGGGGAGCTGTTTTTT	CAISEGLRAGELFF
15	NA	TRBD2	TRBV2	TRBJ2-7	TGTGCCAGCAGAACCACTCCGGGACTAGGAGACGAGCAGTACTTC	CASRTTPGLGDEQYF
17	NA	TRBD1	TRBV6-1	TRBJ2-1	TGTGCCAGCAGTGAAGCCCAGGGACAGGGGTTTAGGAATGAGCAGTTCTTC	CASSEAQGQGFRNEQFF
11	once	NA	TRBV6-1	TRBJ1-1	TGTGCCAGCAGTGAGGGCACTGAAGCTTTCTTT	CASSEGTEAFF
13	NA	NA	TRBV11-3	TRBJ2-5	TGTGCCAGCAGCTCCCAGGGTAAAGAGACCCAGTACTTC	CASSSQGKETQYF
16	NA	NA	TRBV5-6	TRBJ1-1	TGTGCCAGCAGTCCCGGTAGGGGCAGGGCTGCCACTGAAGCTTTCTTT	CASSPGRGRAATEAFF
13	NA	NA	TRBV2	TRBJ1-5	TGTGCCAGCAGGAGGGGAAGCAATCAGCCCCAGCATTTT	CASRRGSNQPQHF